This T cell receptor (beta chain) was sequenced for a study of cytomegalovirus exposure and HLA in healthy donors. Notes on the study in general: The listing of some 170 TCR beta chains classed them as cytomegalovirus-associated. A few CMV-associated chains were confirmed in vitro to be specific for CMV antigens.

Points on this clone: The target antigen is unknown.

Donors came from a validation cohort of some 110 subjects, distinct from the first 666-subject cohort. Generated by immunoSEQ multiplex PCR, the TCRdb table keeps only in-frame clones and is missing some. The data hold around 49,000 clones, with roughly nine tenths observed a single time. CDR3 length: 11 amino acids. Germline CDR1 and CDR2: GTSNPN and SVGIG (reference sequence). With 4 bases removed from V and 4 bases from J, the gap between germline ends came to 4 bases. The sequence derives from a man between 18 and 29 years old in good health and CMV-seronegative. The rearrangement links TRBV30 to TRBJ2-2; D unresolved. Sequencing was carried out using PBMCs. The CDR3 reads CAWTGTGELFF. CDR3 coding DNA: TGTGCCTGGACAGGCACCGGGGAGCTGTTTTTT.